This TCR beta chain was profiled in a study of vaccination effects on CD4 cells after COVID-19. Overall study context: Vaccination of participants consisted of two doses of either the BNT162b2 or mRNA-1273 vaccine. General study results and limits: Common cold coronaviruses were cross-recognized by only 1 of 255 vaccine-induced clones in healthy vaccinees. The study found marked clonal contraction of infection- and vaccine-induced clones late after vaccination.

Comment on this clone: The antigen is undetermined.

The CDR3 sequence is 16 residues long. The germline gives CDR1 SGHVS, CDR2 FQNEAQ. With 3 bases clipped from V and 2 bases from J, the junction kept 4 bases outside the gene matches. Under the ViraFEST assay, PBMC were stimulated with viral peptide pools so that antigen-specific CD4+ T cells expanded. Sequencing was performed afterwards. Isolating CD4+ T cells followed 9 to 11 days of culture. Neither prior SARS-CoV-2 infection nor positive nucleocapsid antibodies were present in the vaccine recipients. Only in-frame clones appear in the TCRdb table, and some are missing; sequencing was by immunoSEQ multiplex PCR. The sample has 55,000 or so clones, more than 60% seen once.

The sample in question was CD4+ T cells from PBMCs cultured with SARS-CoV-2 spike peptides, obtained before COVID-19 vaccination. The V and J genes are TRBV7-8 and TRBJ2-2, with 9 nucleotides matching TRBD2. This TCR derives from a human donor who received a COVID-19 vaccine. The CDR3 bases are TGTGCCAGCAGCTTTTATAGCGGGGGTAACACCGGGGAGCTGTTTTTT. Amino acids: CASSFYSGGNTGELFF.